A single sample is the source of the 28 T cell receptor beta chains below, sequenced in a study of identical twins. A single record per CDR3 protein comes from TCRdb applying MiXCR to the 5' RACE reads. Of roughly 690,000 distinct CDR3 sequences listed, roughly 6% are singletons. The source material was naive T cells sorted from blood. These receptors all come from a man aged 18 to 35 in good health.

This clonotype came up a few times. The chain is built from TRBV20-1 and TRBJ2-7; D call uncertain. The germline V gene has CDR1 DFQATT and CDR2 SNEGSKA (reference sequence). The CDR3 is 14 residues long. Trimming stripped 2 bases from V and 6 bases from J, with 17 bases between. The CDR3 reads CSARPSGRTREQYF. In DNA, the CDR3 is TGCAGTGCTAGACCTTCCGGGCGTACGCGCGAGCAGTACTTC.

This clonotype was counted at least ten times. V and J are TRBV20-1 and TRBJ2-7; TRBD2 agrees at 8 bases. The CDR3 has 13 amino acids. Germline V gene lookup returns CDR1 DFQATT and CDR2 SNEGSKA (reference sequence). Trimming took 8 bases from V and 1 from J; bases not matched to a gene: 7. The CDR3: CSTQAGDSYEQYF. The CDR3 coding sequence is TGCAGTACCCAAGCGGGGGATTCCTACGAGCAGTACTTC.

The table lists this clonotype with many counts. CDR3 sequence (DNA): TGTGCCAGCAGCTTAGGTATCTACGACAGAAGCTACGAGCAGTACTTC. Translation: CASSLGIYDRSYEQYF. V is TRBV7-2 and J is TRBJ2-7; a possible D gene is TRBD1 (5 bases). V lost 1 base and J 3 bases, leaving 16 bases between the germline ends. CDR1 is SGHTA and CDR2 is FQGNSA in the germline V gene. The CDR3 contains 16 residues. The variable domain in full, with the rest retrieved from reference TRBV7-2 and TRBJ2-7, is GAGVSQSPSNKVTEKGKDVELRCDPISGHTALYWYRQSLGQGLEFLIYFQGNSAPDKSGLPSDRFSAERTGGSVSTLTIQRTQQEDSAVYLCASSLGIYDRSYEQYFGPGTRLTVT.

This clonotype showed up just a few times. This chain links TRBV25-1 with TRBJ2-7, with 8 bases identical to TRBD1. Trimming removed 6 bases from V and 3 bases from J; junction bases left unmatched: 10. Germline CDR1 reads MGHDK; CDR2 reads SYGVNS. The CDR3 consists of 15 residues. CDR3 residues: CASSPVGTGGYEQYF. The CDR3 region has the DNA TGTGCCAGCAGCCCTGTGGGGACAGGAGGCTACGAGCAGTACTTC.

The chain joins TRBV4-1 to TRBJ2-3; 7 nucleotides agree with TRBD2. Losses at the gene ends were 1 base for V and 2 bases for J; bases not matched to a gene: 15. Germline CDR1 is MGHRA and CDR2 is YSYEKL. The CDR3 extends over 19 amino acids. The CDR3 sequence is CASSQGSLRLAENTDTQYF. CDR3 sequence (DNA): TGCGCCAGCAGCCAAGGGAGTCTAAGGCTAGCGGAAAACACAGATACGCAGTATTTT.

The chain couples TRBV6-2 or TRBV6-3 to TRBJ2-1; 7 bases line up with TRBD1. CDR1 and CDR2 from the germline V gene are MNHEY and SVGEGT. The length of the CDR3 is 15 residues. The V gene end was trimmed by 8 bases and the J gene end by 5 bases; junction bases not matched to a gene: 12. CDR3 in DNA: TGTGCCAGCTGCCCAGACAGGGTTGTTGACAATGAGCAGTTCTTC. Protein sequence: CASCPDRVVDNEQFF.

This clonotype was recorded many times. The chain couples TRBV7-2 to TRBJ2-3; D perhaps matches TRBD2 (5 bases). This CDR3 spans 16 amino acids. Germline V CDR1 and CDR2: SGHTA, FQGNSA. Trimming stripped 5 bases from V and 0 bases from J, with 15 bases between. The CDR3 reads CASSTRVAVSTDTQYF. In DNA form, the CDR3 reads TGTGCCAGCAGCACTAGAGTGGCTGTTAGCACAGATACGCAGTATTTT.

J is TRBJ2-5 and V is TRBV15; tentatively, D is TRBD1 or TRBD2 (5 bases each). The V end was cut by 5 bases, the J end by 3 bases, with 16 bases between. Germline V gene data show CDR1 as LNHNV and CDR2 as YYDKDF (reference sequence). The CDR3 runs to 15 residues. CDR3 in amino acids: CATSPGVRDEETQYF. The CDR3, as DNA: TGTGCCACCAGCCCTGGGGTCAGGGACGAAGAGACCCAGTACTTC.

At least ten counts were recorded for this clonotype. The chain employs TRBV5-1 and TRBJ1-1, with 10 nucleotides matching TRBD1. Germline CDR1 and CDR2: SGHRS and YFSETQ. CDR3 length: 16 amino acids. V gave up 5 bases and J gave up 0 bases; unmatched junction bases: 7. The CDR3 nucleotides are TGCGCCAGCAGATTAGGGACAGGGGACCTGAACACTGAAGCTTTCTTT. Amino acids: CASRLGTGDLNTEAFF. The variable domain in full, with the rest retrieved from reference TRBV5-1 and TRBJ1-1, is KAGVTQTPRYLIKTRGQQVTLSCSPISGHRSVSWYQQTPGQGLQFLFEYFSETQRNKGNFPGRFSGRQFSNSRSEMNVSTLELGDSALYLCASRLGTGDLNTEAFFGQGTRLTVV.

The sample holds many counts of this clonotype. J is TRBJ1-1 and V is TRBV27; 9 nucleotides match TRBD1. CDR3 length: 14 amino acids. J was trimmed by 5 bases and V by 7 bases; bases with no gene match: 8. The V gene's germline CDR1 is MNHEY and CDR2 SMNVEV (reference sequence). CDR3 sequence: CASNPDRGGTEAFF. DNA for the CDR3: TGTGCCAGCAATCCCGACAGGGGGGGAACTGAAGCTTTCTTT.

This clonotype showed up many times. The chain links TRBV10-3 to TRBJ2-7; tentative D call: TRBD2 (6 bases). The CDR3 contains 15 residues. Deletions cut 5 bases from V and 3 bases from J, with 17 bases between. CDR1 is ENHRY, CDR2 SYGVKD, per germline. The CDR3 loop is CAISSFTGTHYEQYF. The CDR3 coding sequence is TGTGCCATCAGTTCCTTCACCGGGACTCACTACGAGCAGTACTTC.

There are many counts of this clonotype. CDR3: CASSYLHTSGRGIEQFF. The CDR3 coding sequence is TGTGCCAGCAGTTACCTACACACTAGCGGGAGGGGTATTGAGCAGTTCTTC. The chain carries TRBV6-5 and TRBJ2-1; TRBD2 matches 13 bases. With 2 bases clipped from V and 9 bases from J, the junction kept 10 bases outside the gene matches. This CDR3 spans 17 amino acids. Per the germline V gene, CDR1 is MNHEY and CDR2 is SVGAGI.

This clonotype was seen at least ten times. V is TRBV12-3 or TRBV12-4 and J is TRBJ2-7, with 14 bases identical to TRBD2. The CDR3 covers 15 residues. V gave up 6 bases and J gave up 6 bases; unmatched junction bases: 7. CDR3 sequence reads: CASSPGLAGVGEQYF. The DNA for the CDR3 is TGTGCCAGCAGCCCGGGACTAGCGGGAGTTGGCGAGCAGTACTTC.

This clonotype was seen ten or more times. The chain couples TRBV11-3 to TRBJ2-3, with 7 positions matching TRBD2. With 2 bases clipped from V and 6 bases from J, the junction kept 2 bases outside the gene matches. Germline CDR1 SGHNT, CDR2 YENEEA. The CDR3 spans 13 residues. This chain's CDR3 is CASSLLRGDTQYF. DNA for the CDR3: TGTGCCAGCAGCTTATTGCGGGGGGATACGCAGTATTTT.

This clonotype was observed many times. The V call is TRBV5-1, the J call TRBJ2-5; 7 nucleotides align to TRBD2. CDR3 size: 13 residues. With V trimmed by 9 bases and J by 5 bases, 10 bases remained unmatched. Germline V lookup: CDR1 SGHRS, CDR2 YFSETQ. In DNA, the CDR3 is TGCGCCACCTCCGGGCGGGAGAAGGAGACCCAGTACTTC. Translation gives CATSGREKETQYF. Looking up the rest from reference TRBV5-1 and TRBJ2-5 gives the full variable domain: KAGVTQTPRYLIKTRGQQVTLSCSPISGHRSVSWYQQTPGQGLQFLFEYFSETQRNKGNFPGRFSGRQFSNSRSEMNVSTLELGDSALYLCATSGREKETQYFGPGTRLLVL.

This rearrangement joins TRBV7-9 to TRBJ2-7; 7 bases are a match to TRBD2. The V gene end was trimmed by 11 bases and the J gene end by 2 bases; junction bases not matched to a gene: 6. The CDR3 length is 12 residues. Per germline, CDR1 SEHNR and CDR2 FQNEAQ (reference sequence). CDR3 DNA: TGTGCCGGGGGAGGGAAAGCCTACGAGCAGTACTTC. The encoded protein is CAGGGKAYEQYF.

This clonotype has more than one count but fewer than ten. The chain employs TRBV5-6 and TRBJ1-1; 9 bases align to TRBD1. The CDR3 runs 14 residues. J lost 5 bases, V lost 9 bases, and 11 bases had no gene match. Looked up from germline, CDR1 is SGHDT and CDR2 is YYEEEE. This chain's CDR3 is CATKTGTGWTEAFF. The DNA of the CDR3 is TGTGCCACAAAAACCGGGACAGGGTGGACTGAAGCTTTCTTT.

The chain recombines TRBV20-1 with TRBJ2-7; maybe TRBD2 (6 bases). In germline, CDR1 is DFQATT, CDR2 SNEGSKA (reference sequence). V was pared by 2 bases and J by 5 bases, with 19 bases between. There are 15 residues in the CDR3. For the CDR3, the DNA is TGCAGTGCTAGATCTTCACGGGGGAGGTCGGACGAGCAGTACTTC. Its translation: CSARSSRGRSDEQYF.

The CDR3 bases are TGCAGTGCCAAAATCCCGGTTGCTGGGGCCAACGTCCTGACTTTC. Protein: CSAKIPVAGANVLTF. This rearrangement joins TRBV20-1 to TRBJ2-6; D remains unclear. This CDR3 contains 15 residues. Germline values: CDR1 DFQATT, CDR2 SNEGSKA (reference sequence). Deletions cut 6 bases from V and 2 bases from J, with 14 bases between.

This clonotype was seen repeatedly, ten times or more. This chain connects TRBV5-5 to TRBJ1-1, with D perhaps TRBD1 (6 bases). CDR1 and CDR2 (germline): SGHKS, YYEKEE (reference sequence). Trimming removed 7 bases from V and 1 base from J, with 8 bases in between. CDR3 size: 12 residues. The CDR3, as DNA: TGTGCCAGCGGGGGGGCGAACACTGAAGCTTTCTTT. This codes for CASGGANTEAFF.

This clonotype came up many times. The rearrangement joins TRBV27 to TRBJ2-1, with TRBD2 identical over 9 bases. The CDR3 totals 16 residues. Trimming removed 6 bases from V and 0 bases from J; junction bases left unmatched: 6. Germline-derived CDR1 and CDR2 are MNHEY and SMNVEV (reference sequence). CDR3 sequence reads: CASSLSSGSSYNEQFF. The CDR3 DNA follows: TGTGCCAGCAGCTTAAGTAGCGGGAGCTCCTACAATGAGCAGTTCTTC.

This clonotype was counted ten times or more. This chain joins TRBV29-1 and TRBJ2-7, with 8 bases lining up with TRBD1. Germline CDR1 and CDR2: SQVTM and ANQGSEA. This CDR3 region has 17 residues. V shed 1 base, J shed 2 bases, and the junction held 13 bases outside the gene matches. The CDR3 reads CSVEAATGEPGAYEQYF. The DNA for the CDR3 is TGCAGCGTTGAAGCCGCGACAGGGGAACCGGGGGCCTACGAGCAGTACTTC.

This clonotype was counted many times. The gene calls are TRBV5-1 and TRBJ1-2, with D possibly being TRBD1 (5 bases). There are 14 residues in the CDR3. The germline V and J ends were trimmed by 5 bases and 4 bases, with 15 bases remaining between them. The germline CDR1 and CDR2 sequences are SGHRS and YFSETQ. The CDR3 region is CASRQGGGGYGYTF. Here the CDR3 DNA reads TGCGCCAGCAGGCAGGGAGGTGGGGGCTATGGCTACACCTTC. The full variable domain, in which reference TRBV5-1 and TRBJ1-2 provide the parts outside the CDR3, is KAGVTQTPRYLIKTRGQQVTLSCSPISGHRSVSWYQQTPGQGLQFLFEYFSETQRNKGNFPGRFSGRQFSNSRSEMNVSTLELGDSALYLCASRQGGGGYGYTFGSGTRLTVV.

This clonotype was found many times. This sequence joins TRBV12-3 or TRBV12-4 and TRBJ1-4; D may be TRBD1 (5 bases). This CDR3 has 13 residues. Trimming stripped 8 bases from V and 4 bases from J, with 11 bases between. The CDR3 spells CASSGQLNEKLFF. The CDR3 bases are TGTGCCAGCTCGGGGCAGCTTAATGAAAAACTGTTTTTT.

This clonotype appeared a few times. The rearrangement uses TRBV4-1 and TRBJ2-1, with 13 bases that match TRBD2. The germline CDR1 and CDR2 sequences are MGHRA and YSYEKL. This CDR3 contains 17 residues. After removal of 4 bases from V and 8 bases from J, the junction contained 11 bases not matched to a gene. The CDR3 loop is CASSLTSGRALIDEQFF. In nucleotides, the CDR3 is TGCGCCAGCAGCCTAACTAGCGGGAGGGCCCTCATTGATGAGCAGTTCTTC.

Many counts were recorded for this clonotype. The V call is TRBV6-1, the J call TRBJ1-5; 8 bases map to TRBD1. V lost 5 bases and J lost 3; bases outside the gene matches: 12. This CDR3 spans 17 amino acids. Germline V lookup: CDR1 MNHNS, CDR2 SASEGT. The CDR3 loop reads CASSQKTTGVLNQPQHF. CDR3 bases: TGTGCCAGCAGTCAGAAGACGACAGGGGTCCTCAATCAGCCCCAGCATTTT.

The rearrangement links TRBV11-2 to TRBJ1-4; no clear D gene. Germline loops: CDR1 SGHAT, CDR2 FQNNGV. Trimming took off 5 bases at V and 5 bases at J, with 15 bases between the two ends. The CDR3 covers 15 residues. The CDR3 DNA is TGTGCCAGCAGCCACGACACCGGGCGGAATGAAAAACTGTTTTTT. Its protein product is CASSHDTGRNEKLFF.

This clonotype was observed at least ten times. The chain combines TRBV29-1 with TRBJ1-2, with D possibly TRBD1 on 5 matching bases. This CDR3 comprises 11 residues. Germline V CDR1 and CDR2: SQVTM, ANQGSEA. CDR3 in DNA: TGCAGTGTGGTAGGGGCGGAAGGCTACACCTTC. It specifies CSVVGAEGYTF.